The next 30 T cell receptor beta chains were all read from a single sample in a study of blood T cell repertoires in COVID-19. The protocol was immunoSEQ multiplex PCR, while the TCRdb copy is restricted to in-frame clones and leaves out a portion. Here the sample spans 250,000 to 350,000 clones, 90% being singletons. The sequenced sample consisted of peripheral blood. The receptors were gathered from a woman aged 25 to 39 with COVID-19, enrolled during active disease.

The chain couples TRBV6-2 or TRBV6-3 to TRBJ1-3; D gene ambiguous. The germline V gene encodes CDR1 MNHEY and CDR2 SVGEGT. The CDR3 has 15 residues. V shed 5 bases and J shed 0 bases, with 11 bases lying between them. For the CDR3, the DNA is TGTGCCAGCAGTCGCCGGAGCCACTCTGGAAACACCATATATTTT. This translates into CASSRRSHSGNTIYF.

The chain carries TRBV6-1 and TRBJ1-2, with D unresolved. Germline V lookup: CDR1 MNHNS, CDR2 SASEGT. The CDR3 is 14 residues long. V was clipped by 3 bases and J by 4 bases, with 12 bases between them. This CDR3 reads CASSDPQVSYGYTF. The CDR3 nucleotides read TGTGCCAGCAGTGATCCCCAGGTTTCCTATGGCTACACCTTC.

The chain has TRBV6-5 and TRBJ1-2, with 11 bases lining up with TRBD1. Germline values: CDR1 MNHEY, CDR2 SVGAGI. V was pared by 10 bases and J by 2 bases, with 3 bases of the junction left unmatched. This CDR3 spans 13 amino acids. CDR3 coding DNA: TGTGCCATCGGGACAGGGGGAAACTATGGCTACACCTTC. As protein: CAIGTGGNYGYTF.

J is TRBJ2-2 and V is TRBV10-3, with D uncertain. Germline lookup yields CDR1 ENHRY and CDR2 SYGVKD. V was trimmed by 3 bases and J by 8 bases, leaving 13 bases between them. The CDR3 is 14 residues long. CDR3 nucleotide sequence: TGTGCCATCAGTGAAAACAGTTTGGTGGGGGAGCTGTTTTTT. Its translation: CAISENSLVGELFF.

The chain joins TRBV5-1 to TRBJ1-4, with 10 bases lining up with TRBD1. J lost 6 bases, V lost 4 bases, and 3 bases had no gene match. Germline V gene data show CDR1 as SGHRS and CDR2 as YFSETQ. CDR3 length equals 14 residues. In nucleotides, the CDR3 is TGCGCCAGCAGCACCGGGACAGGGGATGAAAAACTGTTTTTT. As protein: CASSTGTGDEKLFF.

The CDR3 DNA reads as TGTGCCAGCGGGACAGGGAAGAATGAAAAACTGTTTTTT. Its translation is CASGTGKNEKLFF. The chain uses TRBV25-1 and TRBJ1-4, with 9 positions matching TRBD1. Germline loops: CDR1 MGHDK, CDR2 SYGVNS. CDR3 length: 13 amino acids. Trimming took 8 bases from V and 5 from J; bases not matched to a gene: 3.

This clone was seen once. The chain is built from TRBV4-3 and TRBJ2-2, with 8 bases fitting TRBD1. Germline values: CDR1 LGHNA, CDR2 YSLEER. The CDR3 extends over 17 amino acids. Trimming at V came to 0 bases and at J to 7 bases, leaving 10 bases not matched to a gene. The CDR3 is CASSQDSARGRGGELFF. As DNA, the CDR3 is TGCGCCAGCAGCCAAGATTCGGCCAGGGGGCGGGGCGGGGAGCTGTTTTTT.

The CDR3 sequence: CASTPGQGQRGNQPQHF. CDR3 in DNA: TGTGCCAGTACACCGGGACAGGGGCAGAGGGGCAATCAGCCCCAGCATTTT. V usage is TRBV19 and J usage is TRBJ1-5, with TRBD1 identical over 10 bases. This CDR3 is built from 17 residues. Unmatched junction bases numbered 11, after V lost 7 bases and J lost 2 bases. Germline loops: CDR1 LNHDA, CDR2 SQIVND (reference sequence).

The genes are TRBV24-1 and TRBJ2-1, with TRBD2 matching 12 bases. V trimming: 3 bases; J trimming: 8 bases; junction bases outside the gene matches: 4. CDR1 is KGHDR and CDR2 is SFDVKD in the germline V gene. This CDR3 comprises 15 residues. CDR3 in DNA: TGTGCCACCAGTGATGCGGGACTAGCGGGCGATGAGCAGTTCTTC. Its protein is CATSDAGLAGDEQFF.

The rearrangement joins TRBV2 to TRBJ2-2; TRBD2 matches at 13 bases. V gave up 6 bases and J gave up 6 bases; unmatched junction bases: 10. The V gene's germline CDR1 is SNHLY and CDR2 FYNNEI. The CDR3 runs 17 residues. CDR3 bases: TGTGCCAGCAGGAAACTAGCGGGAGGGCATCCTCCCGGGGAGCTGTTTTTT. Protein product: CASRKLAGGHPPGELFF.

This CDR3 is CASSYWRGTEAFF. Here the CDR3 DNA reads TGTGCCAGCAGTTACTGGAGGGGCACTGAAGCTTTCTTT. The chain combines TRBV12-3 or TRBV12-4 with TRBJ1-1, with TRBD1 as a possible D gene (5 bases). Trimming removed 4 bases at V and 4 bases at J, with 10 bases between. CDR3 size: 13 residues.

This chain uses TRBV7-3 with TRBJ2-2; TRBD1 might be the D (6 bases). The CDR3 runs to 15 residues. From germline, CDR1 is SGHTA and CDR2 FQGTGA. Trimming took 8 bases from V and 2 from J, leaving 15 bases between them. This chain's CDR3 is CASARQATNTGELFF. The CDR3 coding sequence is TGTGCCAGCGCGAGACAGGCCACCAACACCGGGGAGCTGTTTTTT.

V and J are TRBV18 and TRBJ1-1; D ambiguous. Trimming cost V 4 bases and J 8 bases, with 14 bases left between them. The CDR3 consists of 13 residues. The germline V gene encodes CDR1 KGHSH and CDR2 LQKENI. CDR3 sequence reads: CASSRAGLGEAFF. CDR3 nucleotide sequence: TGTGCCAGCTCACGGGCGGGTTTGGGGGAAGCTTTCTTT.

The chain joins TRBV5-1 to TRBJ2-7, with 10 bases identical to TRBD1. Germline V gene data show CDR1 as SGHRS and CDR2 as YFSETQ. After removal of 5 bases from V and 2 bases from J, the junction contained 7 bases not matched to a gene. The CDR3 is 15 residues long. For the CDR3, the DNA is TGCGCCAGCAGGCGCGGGACAGGGGTTACCTACGAGCAGTACTTC. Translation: CASRRGTGVTYEQYF.

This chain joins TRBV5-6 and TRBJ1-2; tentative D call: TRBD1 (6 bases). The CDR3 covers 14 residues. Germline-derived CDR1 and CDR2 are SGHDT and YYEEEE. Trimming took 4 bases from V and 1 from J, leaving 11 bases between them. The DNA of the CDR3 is TGTGCCAGCAGCCCGGGGGGCTATAACTATGGCTACACCTTC. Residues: CASSPGGYNYGYTF.

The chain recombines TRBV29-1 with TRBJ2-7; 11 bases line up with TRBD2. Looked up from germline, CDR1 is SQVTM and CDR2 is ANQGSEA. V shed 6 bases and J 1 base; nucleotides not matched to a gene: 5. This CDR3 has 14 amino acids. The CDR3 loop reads CSVSLAGVSYEQYF. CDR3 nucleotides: TGCAGCGTCTCACTAGCGGGAGTTTCCTACGAGCAGTACTTC.

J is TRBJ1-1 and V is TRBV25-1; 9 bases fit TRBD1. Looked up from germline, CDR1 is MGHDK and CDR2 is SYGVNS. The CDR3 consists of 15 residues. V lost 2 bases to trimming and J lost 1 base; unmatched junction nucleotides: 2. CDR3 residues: CASSEPTGGNTEAFF. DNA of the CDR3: TGTGCCAGCAGTGAACCGACAGGGGGGAACACTGAAGCTTTCTTT. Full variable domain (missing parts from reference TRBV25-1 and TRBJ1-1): EADIYQTPRYLVIGTGKKITLECSQTMGHDKMYWYQQDPGMELHLIHYSYGVNSTEKGDLSSESTVSRIRTEHFPLTLESARPSHTSQYLCASSEPTGGNTEAFFGQGTRLTVV.

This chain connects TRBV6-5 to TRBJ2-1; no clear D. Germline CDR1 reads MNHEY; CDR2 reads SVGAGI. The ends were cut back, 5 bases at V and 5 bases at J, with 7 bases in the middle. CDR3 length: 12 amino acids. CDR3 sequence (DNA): TGTGCCAGCAGTAAAATTAACAATGAGCAGTTCTTC. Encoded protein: CASSKINNEQFF.

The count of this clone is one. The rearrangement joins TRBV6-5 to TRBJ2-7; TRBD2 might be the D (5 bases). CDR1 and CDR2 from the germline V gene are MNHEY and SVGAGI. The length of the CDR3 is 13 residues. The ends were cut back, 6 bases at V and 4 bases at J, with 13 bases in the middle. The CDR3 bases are TGTGCCAGCAGCCGGACTCTTCTTTACGAGCAGTACTTC. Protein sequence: CASSRTLLYEQYF.

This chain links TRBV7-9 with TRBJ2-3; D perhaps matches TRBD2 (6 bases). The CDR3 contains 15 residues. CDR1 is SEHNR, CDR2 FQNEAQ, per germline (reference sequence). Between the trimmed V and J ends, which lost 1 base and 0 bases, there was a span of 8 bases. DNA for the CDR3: TGTGCCAGCAGCTTAGGAGGGACTAGCACAGATACGCAGTATTTT. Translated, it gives CASSLGGTSTDTQYF.

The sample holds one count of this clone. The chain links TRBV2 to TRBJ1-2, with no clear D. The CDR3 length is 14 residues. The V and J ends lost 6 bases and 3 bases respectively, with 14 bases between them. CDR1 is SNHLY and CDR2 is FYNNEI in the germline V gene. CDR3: CASRQGSGDYGYTF. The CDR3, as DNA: TGTGCCAGCAGACAAGGATCCGGGGACTATGGCTACACCTTC.

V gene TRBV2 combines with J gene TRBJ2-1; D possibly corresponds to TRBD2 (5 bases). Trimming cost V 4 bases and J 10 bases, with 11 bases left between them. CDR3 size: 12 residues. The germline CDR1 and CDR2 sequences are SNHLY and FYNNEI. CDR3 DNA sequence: TGTGCCAGCAGTGGGGAGACGGTAGAGCAGTTCTTC. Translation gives CASSGETVEQFF. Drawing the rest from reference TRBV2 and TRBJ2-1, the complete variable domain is EPEVTQTPSHQVTQMGQEVILRCVPISNHLYFYWYRQILGQKVEFLVSFYNNEISEKSEIFDDQFSVERPDGSNFTLKIRSTKLEDSAMYFCASSGETVEQFFGPGTRLTVL.

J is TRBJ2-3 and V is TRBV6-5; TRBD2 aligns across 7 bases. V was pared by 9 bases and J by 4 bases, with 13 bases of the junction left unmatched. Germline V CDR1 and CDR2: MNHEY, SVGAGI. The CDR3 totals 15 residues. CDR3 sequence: CASQSPSGSADTQYF. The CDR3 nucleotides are TGTGCCAGTCAAAGTCCTAGCGGATCTGCAGATACGCAGTATTTT.

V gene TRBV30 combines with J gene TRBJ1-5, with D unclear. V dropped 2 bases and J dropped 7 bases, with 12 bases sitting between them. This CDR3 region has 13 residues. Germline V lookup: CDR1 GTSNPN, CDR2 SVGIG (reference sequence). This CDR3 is CAWSRQLDQPQHF. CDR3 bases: TGTGCCTGGAGTCGACAACTCGACCAGCCCCAGCATTTT. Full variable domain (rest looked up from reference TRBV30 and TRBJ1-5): SQTIHQWPATLVQPVGSPLSLECTVEGTSNPNLYWYRQAAGRGLQLLFYSVGIGQISSEVPQNLSASRPQDRQFILSSKKLLLSDSGFYLCAWSRQLDQPQHFGDGTRLSIL.

The CDR3 protein is CASSISGGGAYEQYF. In DNA form, the CDR3 reads TGTGCCAGTAGTATATCTGGCGGAGGGGCCTACGAGCAGTACTTC. The chain links TRBV19 to TRBJ2-7; TRBD2 is a possible D gene (6 bases). Per germline, CDR1 LNHDA and CDR2 SQIVND (reference sequence). The V and J ends lost 2 bases and 2 bases respectively, with 13 bases between them. There are 15 residues in the CDR3.

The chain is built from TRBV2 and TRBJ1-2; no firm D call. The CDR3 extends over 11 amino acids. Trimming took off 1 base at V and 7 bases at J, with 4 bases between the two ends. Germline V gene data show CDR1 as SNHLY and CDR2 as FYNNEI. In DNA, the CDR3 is TGTGCCAGCAGTGAAGTCGGTGGCTACACCTTC. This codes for CASSEVGGYTF.

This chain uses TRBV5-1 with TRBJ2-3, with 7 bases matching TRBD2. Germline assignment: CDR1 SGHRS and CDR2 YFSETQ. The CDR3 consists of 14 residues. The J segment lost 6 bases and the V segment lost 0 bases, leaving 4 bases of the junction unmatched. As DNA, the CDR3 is TGCGCCAGCAGCTTGGGCGGGAGACGTGATACGCAGTATTTT. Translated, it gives CASSLGGRRDTQYF.

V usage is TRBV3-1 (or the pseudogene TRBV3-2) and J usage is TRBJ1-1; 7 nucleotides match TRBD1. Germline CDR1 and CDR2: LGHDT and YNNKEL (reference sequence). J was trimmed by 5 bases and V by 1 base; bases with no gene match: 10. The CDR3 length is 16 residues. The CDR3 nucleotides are TGTGCCAGCAGCCAAGGAAGGGGGCAGCGGTGGACTGAAGCTTTCTTT. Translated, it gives CASSQGRGQRWTEAFF.

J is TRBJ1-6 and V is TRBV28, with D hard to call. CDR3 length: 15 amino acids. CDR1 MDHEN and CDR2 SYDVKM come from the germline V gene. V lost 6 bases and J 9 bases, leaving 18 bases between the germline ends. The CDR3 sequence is CASSPPGGSLSPLHF. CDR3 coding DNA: TGTGCCAGCAGCCCGCCTGGAGGGAGTCTTTCACCCCTCCACTTT.

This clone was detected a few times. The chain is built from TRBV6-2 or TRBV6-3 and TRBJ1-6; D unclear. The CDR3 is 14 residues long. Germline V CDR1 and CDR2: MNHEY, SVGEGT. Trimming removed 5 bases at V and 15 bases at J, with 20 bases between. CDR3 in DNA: TGTGCCAGCAGTGAGACCTTTTCCGTTCGACTCCTCCACTTT. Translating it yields CASSETFSVRLLHF.